The 21 T cell receptor beta chains below come from one sample, sequenced in a study of blood T cells in healthy people across ages. A J-beta primer mix and a sample-barcoded 5' primer were used in a second PCR of roughly 6 to 11 cycles. TCRdb used MiXCR to reprocess the 5' RACE reads, holding one entry per CDR3 protein. The sample carries 800,000 to 950,000 distinct CDR3 sequences, 29% recorded once. The data were also submitted as part of a second study, on T cells of mothers and their children.

Sequenced material: blood. The receptors originated from a middle-aged woman in good health.

The chain is built from TRBV20-1 and TRBJ1-2, with a weak D call TRBD1 (5 bases). Deletions cut 0 bases from V and 0 bases from J, with 14 bases between. The CDR3 is 16 amino acids. Germline V gene data show CDR1 as DFQATT and CDR2 as SNEGSKA (reference sequence). The CDR3 region is CSARDLVGGSNYGYTF. CDR3 coding DNA: TGCAGTGCTAGAGATCTAGTGGGGGGTTCTAACTATGGCTACACCTTC.

The rearrangement links TRBV18 to TRBJ1-4, with D possibly TRBD1 on 5 matching bases. Trimming left V 6 bases short and J 5 bases short, with 13 bases between. Germline V gene lookup returns CDR1 KGHSH and CDR2 LQKENI. CDR3 length: 14 residues. Here the CDR3 DNA reads TGTGCCAGCTCCCGGGGCAAATTGAATGAAAAACTGTTTTTT. This gives the protein CASSRGKLNEKLFF.

In this sample, this clonotype turned up many times. The rearrangement links TRBV6-2 or TRBV6-3 to TRBJ2-7; D remains unclear. Germline CDR1 reads MNHEY; CDR2 reads SVGEGT. Deletions cut 2 bases from V and 4 bases from J, with 12 bases between. CDR3 length: 14 residues. The CDR3 coding sequence is TGTGCCAGCAGTTACCTTGGTTTCCCTTACGAGCAGTACTTC. Encoded protein: CASSYLGFPYEQYF.

As for this clonotype: Germline is not matched at one junction end, which may reflect a read error. This chain joins TRBV7-2 and TRBJ2-5; tentatively, D is TRBD1 (6 bases). The CDR3 is 13 amino acids. The germline V gene encodes CDR1 SGHTA and CDR2 FQGNSA. CDR3 in amino acids: CAGSSGQRGTQYF. The CDR3 nucleotides read TGTGCCGGCAGCTCCGGACAGAGGGGGACCCAGTACTTC.

The V and J genes are TRBV7-2 and TRBJ2-1, with 9 bases that match TRBD2. The CDR3 has 13 residues. V was clipped by 4 bases and J by 12 bases; unmatched bases: 7. Germline lookup yields CDR1 SGHTA and CDR2 FQGNSA. The CDR3 sequence: CASSSSGAGGQFF. CDR3 DNA: TGTGCCAGCAGCTCTTCAGGAGCGGGGGGGCAGTTCTTC.

This clonotype was seen a handful of times. This CDR3 is CASTKRTWTGGNEQFF. CDR3 coding DNA: TGTGCCAGCACCAAGCGAACTTGGACAGGGGGCAATGAGCAGTTCTTC. This chain connects TRBV6-5 to TRBJ2-1; the match to TRBD1 covers 10 bases. Per the germline V gene, CDR1 is MNHEY and CDR2 is SVGAGI. This CDR3 is 16 amino acids long. J gave up 6 bases and V 7 bases, and 12 bases lay outside the gene matches.

This clonotype came up a few times. This rearrangement joins TRBV20-1 to TRBJ1-1, with a tentative D call TRBD1 (6 bases). Germline V lookup: CDR1 DFQATT, CDR2 SNEGSKA (reference sequence). The V end was cut by 4 bases, the J end by 1 base, with 22 bases between. The CDR3 extends over 17 amino acids. The CDR3 region has the DNA TGCAGTGCTACTCTGACAGGAAGTCAGTCATGGAACACTGAAGCTTTCTTT. Residues: CSATLTGSQSWNTEAFF.

A word on this clonotype: This may be a read error, as it is one base from a much larger clone. The J gene is TRBJ2-7, the V gene TRBV20-1; D gene uncertain. The V gene's germline CDR1 is DFQATT and CDR2 SNEGSKA (reference sequence). The germline V and J ends were trimmed by 7 bases and 5 bases, with 12 bases remaining between them. This CDR3 contains 11 residues. Here the CDR3 reads CSDTKRDEQYF. For the CDR3, the DNA is TGCAGTGATACAAAACGAGACGAGCAGTACTTC.

The chain carries TRBV2 and TRBJ2-7; TRBD1 aligns across 8 bases. Germline CDR1 and CDR2: SNHLY and FYNNEI. This CDR3 is built from 16 residues. V shed 2 bases, J shed 2 bases, and the junction held 8 bases outside the gene matches. CDR3 bases: TGTGCCAGCAGTGAATCAGGGACAGGTGAACCCTACGAGCAGTACTTC. Translating it yields CASSESGTGEPYEQYF.

This clonotype was seen only a few times. V and J are TRBV3-1 and TRBJ2-7; 10 positions agree with TRBD2. CDR1 is LGHDT and CDR2 is YNNKEL in the germline V gene (reference sequence). The V gene end was trimmed by 4 bases and the J gene end by 4 bases; junction bases not matched to a gene: 7. The CDR3 is 15 residues long. Written as DNA, the CDR3 is TGTGCCAGCAGCCCTGGACTAGCGGCTGGGTACGAGCAGTACTTC. It yields the protein CASSPGLAAGYEQYF.

The table lists this clonotype with many counts. The chain combines TRBV29-1 with TRBJ1-2; 7 bases map to TRBD1. CDR3 length: 14 residues. CDR1 and CDR2 from the germline V gene are SQVTM and ANQGSEA. The trim removed 0 bases at V and 6 bases at J, leaving 7 bases unmatched. The CDR3: CSVEDQKTGNGYTF. The DNA for the CDR3 is TGCAGCGTTGAAGACCAGAAGACAGGGAATGGCTACACCTTC.

V usage is TRBV28 and J usage is TRBJ1-2; D perhaps matches TRBD1 (5 bases). CDR1 and CDR2 from the germline V gene are MDHEN and SYDVKM. CDR3 length: 15 amino acids. The ends were cut back, 7 bases at V and 4 bases at J, with 19 bases in the middle. CDR3 region: CASTSTEGGTYGYTF. The CDR3 nucleotides read TGTGCCAGCACCTCTACGGAGGGAGGGACCTATGGCTACACCTTC.

The V gene is TRBV10-3, the J gene TRBJ1-2; no clear D. V was pared by 6 bases and J by 4 bases, with 15 bases between. CDR3 length equals 14 residues. Germline-derived CDR1 and CDR2 are ENHRY and SYGVKD. The CDR3 DNA sequence: TGTGCCATCAGCGAAGAGGTTGGAAGCTATGGCTACACCTTC. It specifies CAISEEVGSYGYTF.

The CDR3 region has the DNA TGTGCCAGTAGTTCACAGGTCCCGGACGAGCAGTACTTC. As protein: CASSSQVPDEQYF. The chain links TRBV19 to TRBJ2-7; tentatively, D is TRBD1 (5 bases). The CDR3 extends over 13 amino acids. Between the trimmed V and J ends, which lost 5 bases and 5 bases, there was a span of 13 bases. CDR1 is LNHDA and CDR2 is SQIVND in the germline V gene (reference sequence). The full variable domain, its missing parts supplied by reference TRBV19 and TRBJ2-7, is DGGITQSPKYLFRKEGQNVTLSCEQNLNHDAMYWYRQDPGQGLRLIYYSQIVNDFQKGDIAEGYSVSREKKESFPLTVTSAQKNPTAFYLCASSSQVPDEQYFGPGTRLTVT.

The chain links TRBV18 to TRBJ2-1; 12 positions agree with TRBD2. CDR1 and CDR2 from the germline V gene are KGHSH and LQKENI. Trimming took 3 bases from V and 6 from J; bases not matched to a gene: 0. CDR3 length equals 14 residues. The CDR3, as DNA: TGTGCCAGCTCACCGACTAGCGGGGGCAATGAGCAGTTCTTC. This sequence encodes CASSPTSGGNEQFF. Based on the CDR3 plus reference TRBV18 and TRBJ2-1, the full variable domain is NAGVMQNPRHLVRRRGQEARLRCSPMKGHSHVYWYRQLPEEGLKFMVYLQKENIIDESGMPKERFSAEFPKEGPSILRIQQVVRGDSAAYFCASSPTSGGNEQFFGPGTRLTVL.

J is TRBJ2-4 and V is TRBV6-6, with 8 bases that match TRBD1. Germline V gene lookup returns CDR1 MNHNY and CDR2 SVGAGI (reference sequence). V lost 5 bases and J lost 4; bases outside the gene matches: 4. This CDR3 comprises 14 residues. CDR3 region: CASSNTGGKNIQYF. CDR3 coding DNA: TGTGCCAGCAGTAATACAGGGGGTAAAAACATTCAGTACTTC.

The sample holds a few counts of this clonotype. This chain joins TRBV24-1 and TRBJ2-2; no clear D gene. Trimming shortened V by 8 bases and J by 1 base, and 4 bases separated the two germline ends. This CDR3 has 12 residues. Germline CDR1 KGHDR, CDR2 SFDVKD. The CDR3 coding sequence is TGTGCCACCACAGGGAACACCGGGGAGCTGTTTTTT. Residues: CATTGNTGELFF.

Of note for this clonotype: This may arise from a read error, as a much more abundant clone is one base away. V usage is TRBV7-6 and J usage is TRBJ2-5; 8 positions match TRBD1. The CDR3 is made up of 14 amino acids. Germline V CDR1 and CDR2: SGHVS, FNYEAQ. The V and J ends lost 5 bases and 5 bases, in that order; junction bases with no gene match: 7. The CDR3 DNA follows: TGTGCCAGCAGCGGCGGACAGGGTCTGGAGACCCAGTACTTC. Encoded protein: CASSGGQGLETQYF.

This clonotype has more than one count but fewer than ten. The chain has TRBV6-1 and TRBJ2-1; tentative D call: TRBD2 (9 bases). With 6 bases removed from V and 0 bases from J, the gap between germline ends came to 30 bases. The CDR3 has 21 residues. Germline V gene data show CDR1 as MNHNS and CDR2 as SASEGT. The CDR3 DNA follows: TGTGCCAGCAGGCCGACAGGGGCGGGGGGGACAAAAGAGAGCTCCTACAATGAGCAGTTCTTC. Amino acids: CASRPTGAGGTKESSYNEQFF.

The chain carries TRBV5-1 and TRBJ2-5; 7 bases are shared with TRBD1. After removal of 0 bases from V and 6 bases from J, the junction contained 8 bases not matched to a gene. The CDR3 has 15 residues. Germline assignment: CDR1 SGHRS and CDR2 YFSETQ. The CDR3 DNA reads TGCGCCAGCAGCTTGGATGGCAGGGGGAGAAAGACCCAGTACTTC. Its translation is CASSLDGRGRKTQYF.

This clonotype was seen at least ten times. J is TRBJ2-3 and V is TRBV5-1; TRBD2 is a possible D gene (7 bases). The V and J ends lost 4 bases and 1 base respectively, with 19 bases between them. CDR3 length: 17 amino acids. The germline CDR1 and CDR2 sequences are SGHRS and YFSETQ. In nucleotides, the CDR3 is TGCGCCAGCAGCCCCCCGGGGGGCAGGGTTGGCACAGATACGCAGTATTTT. It yields the protein CASSPPGGRVGTDTQYF.